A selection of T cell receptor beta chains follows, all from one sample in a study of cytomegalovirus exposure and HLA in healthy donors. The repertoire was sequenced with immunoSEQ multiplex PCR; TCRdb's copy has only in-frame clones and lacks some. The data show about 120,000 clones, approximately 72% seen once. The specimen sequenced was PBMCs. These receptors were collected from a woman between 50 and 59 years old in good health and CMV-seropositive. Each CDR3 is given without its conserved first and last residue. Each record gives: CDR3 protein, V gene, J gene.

cdr3_aa: SARDRRHLH
v_call: TRBV20-1
j_call: TRBJ1-6

cdr3_aa: ASSFRQDATDTQY
v_call: TRBV5-4
j_call: TRBJ2-3

cdr3_aa: ASSLGGLDYEQY
v_call: TRBV18
j_call: TRBJ2-7

cdr3_aa: ASSPGQNTEAF
v_call: TRBV18
j_call: TRBJ1-1

cdr3_aa: ATSSESGRSNTEAF
v_call: TRBV15
j_call: TRBJ1-1

cdr3_aa: ASSRAGTGANYGYT
v_call: TRBV4-1
j_call: TRBJ1-2

cdr3_aa: ASSTTTSYYADTQY
v_call: TRBV13
j_call: TRBJ2-3

cdr3_aa: ASSDGQGNYGYT
v_call: TRBV9
j_call: TRBJ1-2

cdr3_aa: ASSVVGTARDTQY
v_call: TRBV9
j_call: TRBJ2-3

cdr3_aa: ASSFTGDEQY
v_call: TRBV5-6
j_call: TRBJ2-7

cdr3_aa: ASSSRGSGKETQY
v_call: TRBV5-4
j_call: TRBJ2-5

cdr3_aa: ASSPTGIGGYT
v_call: TRBV7-6
j_call: TRBJ1-2

cdr3_aa: ASSQEYPIIHEQY
v_call: TRBV4-2
j_call: TRBJ2-7

cdr3_aa: ASSQDRDCEQF
v_call: TRBV4-3
j_call: TRBJ2-1

cdr3_aa: ASSPAIRGSYEQY
v_call: TRBV7-6
j_call: TRBJ2-7

cdr3_aa: ASSPGGYEQY
v_call: TRBV6-6
j_call: TRBJ2-7

cdr3_aa: ASSSAGGNTEAF
v_call: TRBV7-9
j_call: TRBJ1-1

cdr3_aa: ASSLPTAGGSYEQY
v_call: TRBV7-3
j_call: TRBJ2-7

cdr3_aa: ASSLAGGSYEQY
v_call: TRBV5-1
j_call: TRBJ2-7

cdr3_aa: ASSLLQAHSGANVLT
v_call: TRBV7-9
j_call: TRBJ2-6

cdr3_aa: ASSPRDFSYNEQF
v_call: TRBV5-6
j_call: TRBJ2-1

cdr3_aa: ASRGSSNTGELF
v_call: TRBV27
j_call: TRBJ2-2

cdr3_aa: ASSSDSKLGAF
v_call: TRBV7-3
j_call: TRBJ1-1

cdr3_aa: ASSAGLALTDTQY
v_call: TRBV5-8
j_call: TRBJ2-3

cdr3_aa: ASSRVLADFYNEQF
v_call: TRBV4-2
j_call: TRBJ2-1

cdr3_aa: ASSAGLAYEQY
v_call: TRBV7-3
j_call: TRBJ2-7

cdr3_aa: ASRSGTGNPYEQY
v_call: TRBV4-2
j_call: TRBJ2-7

cdr3_aa: ASSPRQGHTEAF
v_call: TRBV9
j_call: TRBJ1-1

cdr3_aa: AWSATGQGGNEQY
v_call: TRBV30
j_call: TRBJ2-7

cdr3_aa: ASSLANSFNQPQH
v_call: TRBV7-8
j_call: TRBJ1-5

cdr3_aa: ASSDRGKTADTQY
v_call: TRBV5-1
j_call: TRBJ2-3

cdr3_aa: VSSSPTGRATQY
v_call: TRBV4-1
j_call: TRBJ2-5

cdr3_aa: ASRPRPMNEQF
v_call: TRBV6-6
j_call: TRBJ2-1